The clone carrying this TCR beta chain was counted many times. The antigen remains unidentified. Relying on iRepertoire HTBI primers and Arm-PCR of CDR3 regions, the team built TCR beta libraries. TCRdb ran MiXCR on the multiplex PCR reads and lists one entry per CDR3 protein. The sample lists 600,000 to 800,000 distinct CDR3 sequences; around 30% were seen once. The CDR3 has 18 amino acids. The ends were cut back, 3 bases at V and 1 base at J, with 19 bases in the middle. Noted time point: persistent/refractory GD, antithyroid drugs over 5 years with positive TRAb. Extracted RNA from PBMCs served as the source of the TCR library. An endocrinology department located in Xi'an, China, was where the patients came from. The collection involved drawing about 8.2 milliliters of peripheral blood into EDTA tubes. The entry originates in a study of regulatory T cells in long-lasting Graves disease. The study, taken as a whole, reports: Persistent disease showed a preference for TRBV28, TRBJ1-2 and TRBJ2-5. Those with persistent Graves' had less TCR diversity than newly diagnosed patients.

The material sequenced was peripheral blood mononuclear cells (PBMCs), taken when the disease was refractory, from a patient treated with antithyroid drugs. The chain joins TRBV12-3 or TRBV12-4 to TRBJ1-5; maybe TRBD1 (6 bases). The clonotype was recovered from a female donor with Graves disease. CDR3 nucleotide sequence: TGTGCCAGCAGTTTCCACCTCTCGGACAGCGAAAGCAATCAGCCCCAGCATTTT. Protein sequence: CASSFHLSDSESNQPQHF.